This TCR beta chain was recovered during a study of shared clonotypes between healthy human individuals. Study findings and constraints: In having few donors, the study represented limited genetic and exposure-history diversity. Depth of sequencing was expected to influence donor clonotype sharing.

With regard to this clone: As yet, its antigen is unknown.

TCRdb's copy holds only in-frame clones and misses some; the assay was immunoSEQ multiplex PCR. Of some 1.5 million clones listed, 98% were seen once; the top ten hold roughly 0.4%. The CDR3 is 14 amino acids. The ends were cut back, 1 base at V and 8 bases at J, with 12 bases in the middle. Germline-derived CDR1 and CDR2 are MDHEN and SYDVKM. Sequencing was performed on naive CD4+ T cells sorted from blood. Described subset: CD45RA+ positively selected. This receptor was identified in a man under 40 in good health. The V gene is TRBV28, the J gene TRBJ2-1; D assignment may be TRBD1 or TRBD2 (6 bases each). CDR3 residues: CASSLLQRGDEQFF. CDR3 DNA: TGTGCCAGCAGTTTATTACAGAGGGGGGATGAGCAGTTCTTC. Filled out from reference TRBV28 and TRBJ2-1, the complete variable domain reads DVKVTQSSRYLVKRTGEKVFLECVQDMDHENMFWYRQDPGLGLRLIYFSYDVKMKEKGDIPEGYSVSREKKERFSLILESASTNQTSMYLCASSLLQRGDEQFFGPGTRLTVL.